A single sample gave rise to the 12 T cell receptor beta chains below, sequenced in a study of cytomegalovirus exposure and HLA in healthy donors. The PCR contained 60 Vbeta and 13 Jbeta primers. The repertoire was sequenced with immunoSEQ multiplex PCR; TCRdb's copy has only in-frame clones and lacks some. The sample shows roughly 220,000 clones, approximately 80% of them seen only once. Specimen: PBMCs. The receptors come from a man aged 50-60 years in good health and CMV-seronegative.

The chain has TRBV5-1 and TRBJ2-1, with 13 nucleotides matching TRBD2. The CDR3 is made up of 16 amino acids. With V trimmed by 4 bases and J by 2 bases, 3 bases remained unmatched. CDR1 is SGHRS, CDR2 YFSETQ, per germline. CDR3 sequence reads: CASSPGTSGTYNEQFF. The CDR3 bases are TGCGCCAGCAGCCCGGGGACTAGCGGGACCTACAATGAGCAGTTCTTC.

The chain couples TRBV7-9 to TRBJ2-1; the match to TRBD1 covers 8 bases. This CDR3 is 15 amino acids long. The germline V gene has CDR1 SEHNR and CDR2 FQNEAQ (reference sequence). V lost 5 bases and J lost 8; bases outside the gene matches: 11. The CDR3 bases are TGTGCCAGCAGCGCAGGGGGCTACCCTACGGATGAGCAGTTCTTC. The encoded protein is CASSAGGYPTDEQFF.

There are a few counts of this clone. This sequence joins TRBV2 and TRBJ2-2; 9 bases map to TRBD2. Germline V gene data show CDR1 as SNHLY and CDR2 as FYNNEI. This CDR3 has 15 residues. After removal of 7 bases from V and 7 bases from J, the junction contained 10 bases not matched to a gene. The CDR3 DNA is TGTGCCAGCAAGCCTAGCGGGATTCCAGGCGGGGAGCTGTTTTTT. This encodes CASKPSGIPGGELFF.

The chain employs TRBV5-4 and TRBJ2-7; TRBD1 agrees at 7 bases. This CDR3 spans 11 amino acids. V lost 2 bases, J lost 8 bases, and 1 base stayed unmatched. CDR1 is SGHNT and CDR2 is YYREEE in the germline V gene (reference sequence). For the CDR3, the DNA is TGTGCCAGCAGCTTACAGGGGCAGCAGTACTTC. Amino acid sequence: CASSLQGQQYF.

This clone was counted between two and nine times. CDR3: CAQTGTSGGYTGELFF. DNA of the CDR3: TGTGCCCAGACCGGGACTAGCGGGGGGTACACCGGGGAGCTGTTTTTT. The chain is built from TRBV30 and TRBJ2-2, with 15 bases aligning to TRBD2. CDR1 and CDR2 from the germline V gene are GTSNPN and SVGIG (reference sequence). The CDR3 covers 16 residues. The trim removed 8 bases at V and 3 bases at J, leaving 7 bases unmatched.

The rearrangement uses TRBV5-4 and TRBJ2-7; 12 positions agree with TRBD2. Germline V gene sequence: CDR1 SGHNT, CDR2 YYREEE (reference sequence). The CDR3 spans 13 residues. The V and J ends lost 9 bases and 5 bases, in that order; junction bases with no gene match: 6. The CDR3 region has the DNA TGTGCCACCGGACTAGCGGGAACCAACGAGCAGTACTTC. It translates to CATGLAGTNEQYF.

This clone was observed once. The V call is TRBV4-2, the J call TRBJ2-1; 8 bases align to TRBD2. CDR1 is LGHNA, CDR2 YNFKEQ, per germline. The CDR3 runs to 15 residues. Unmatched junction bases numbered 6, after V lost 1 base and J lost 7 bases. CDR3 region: CASSQGLAKLNEQFF. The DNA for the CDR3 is TGTGCCAGCAGCCAAGGACTAGCGAAATTGAATGAGCAGTTCTTC.

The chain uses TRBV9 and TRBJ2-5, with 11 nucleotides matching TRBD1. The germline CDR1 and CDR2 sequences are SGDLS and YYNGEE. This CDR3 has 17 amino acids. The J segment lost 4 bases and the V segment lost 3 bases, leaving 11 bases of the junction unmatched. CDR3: CASSASRAGTGGETQYF. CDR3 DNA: TGTGCCAGCAGCGCATCTCGAGCGGGGACAGGGGGAGAGACCCAGTACTTC.

CDR3 in DNA: TGCGCCAGCAGCTTTGACAGGGCCCAAGAGACCCAGTACTTC. Protein: CASSFDRAQETQYF. V usage is TRBV5-1 and J usage is TRBJ2-5; 7 bases agree with TRBD1. The CDR3 spans 14 residues. Germline V lookup: CDR1 SGHRS, CDR2 YFSETQ. Trimming removed 2 bases from V and 1 base from J; junction bases left unmatched: 2.

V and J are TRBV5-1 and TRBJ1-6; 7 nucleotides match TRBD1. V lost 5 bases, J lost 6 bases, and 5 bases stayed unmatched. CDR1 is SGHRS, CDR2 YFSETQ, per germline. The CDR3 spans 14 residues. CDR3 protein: CASSLTGINSPLHF. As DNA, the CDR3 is TGCGCCAGCAGTTTGACAGGGATTAATTCACCCCTCCACTTT.

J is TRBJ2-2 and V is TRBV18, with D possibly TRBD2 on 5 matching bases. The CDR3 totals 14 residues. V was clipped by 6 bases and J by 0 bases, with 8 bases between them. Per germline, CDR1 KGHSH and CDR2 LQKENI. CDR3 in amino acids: CASSFSANTGELFF. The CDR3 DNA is TGTGCCAGCTCGTTTAGCGCGAACACCGGGGAGCTGTTTTTT.

The CDR3 reads CASSRPGQGAGGYGYTF. CDR3 sequence (DNA): TGTGCCAGCAGTCGGCCCGGACAGGGGGCAGGGGGCTATGGCTACACCTTC. The gene calls are TRBV28 and TRBJ1-2; 11 nucleotides line up with TRBD1. The CDR3 spans 17 residues. With 5 bases clipped from V and 4 bases from J, the junction kept 12 bases outside the gene matches. In germline, CDR1 is MDHEN, CDR2 SYDVKM.